This TCR beta chain was identified in a study of vaccination and CD4 T cells after COVID-19. Time point reported: late sampling 161 to 241 days after vaccination in a few convalescent patients. Treatment specified: roughly 10-day PBMC culture with coronavirus spike peptide pools or control peptides (ViraFEST assay). Cultured CD4+ T cells had their DNA profiled by the Oncomine TCR Beta short-read assay. MiXCR, applied by TCRdb to the PCR reads, yields one record per CDR3 protein. Of about 24,000 distinct CDR3 sequences listed, roughly 46% were seen once; the top ten hold around 4.1%. Study results and caveats: A comparatively limited set of convalescent patients was examined, with no early post-infection timepoints.

This clonotype was seen more than once but under ten times. The antigen is undetermined. The receptor's source is a human donor who had recovered from COVID-19. This sample comprised CD4+ T cells from blood, cultured in vitro, obtained about 7 months after SARS-CoV-2 vaccination.

The CDR3 DNA sequence: TGTGCCACCAGTGATTTTGGCAGGGATAATGAGCAGTTCTTC. Protein: CATSDFGRDNEQFF. The chain has TRBV24-1 and TRBJ2-1; possible D gene TRBD1, 5 bases. Trimming removed 1 base at V and 7 bases at J, with 10 bases between. CDR3 length: 14 residues. Per the germline V gene, CDR1 is KGHDR and CDR2 is SFDVKD.